This T cell receptor (beta chain) comes out of a study of cytomegalovirus exposure and HLA in healthy donors. At the level of the study: The 120 validation repertoires matched the roughly 630 first-cohort repertoires in platform, a later analysis reported. The study's findings and limits: Over 150 TCR beta chains were listed as cytomegalovirus-associated.

Germline V gene data show CDR1 as KGHSH and CDR2 as LQKENI. This CDR3 comprises 14 residues. With 3 bases clipped from V and 4 bases from J, the junction kept 2 bases outside the gene matches. Method: immunoSEQ multiplex PCR; TCRdb's copy keeps in-frame clones and lacks some. The sample includes about 170,000 clones, approximately 89% of them seen just once. Points on this clone: Its antigen is unknown.

The specimen sequenced was PBMCs. J is TRBJ1-2 and V is TRBV18, with TRBD1 matching 10 bases. This receptor was taken from a man younger than 30 in good health and CMV-seropositive. The CDR3, as DNA: TGTGCCAGCTCACCTCGACAGGGGGCCTATGGCTACACCTTC. This codes for CASSPRQGAYGYTF.